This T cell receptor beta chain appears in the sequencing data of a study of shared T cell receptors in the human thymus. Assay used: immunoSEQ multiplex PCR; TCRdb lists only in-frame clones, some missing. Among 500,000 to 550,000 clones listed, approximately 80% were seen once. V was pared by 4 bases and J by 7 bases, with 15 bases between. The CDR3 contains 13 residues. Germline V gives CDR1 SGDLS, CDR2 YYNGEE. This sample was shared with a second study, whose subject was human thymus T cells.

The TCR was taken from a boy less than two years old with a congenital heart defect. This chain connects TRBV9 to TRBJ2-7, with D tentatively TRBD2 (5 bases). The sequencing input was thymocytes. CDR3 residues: CASSFRRTGEQYF. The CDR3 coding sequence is TGTGCCAGCAGCTTTAGGAGGACTGGGGAGCAGTACTTC.